This T cell receptor beta chain was sequenced for a study of immune evolution from preneoplasia to lung adenocarcinoma. Patients had resection in Japan or China between the mid-2010s and the late 2010s. Histologic diagnosis was independently verified by two lung pathologists. After pathologic assessment, macro-dissection selected premalignant or tumor cells for extraction. The study's findings and limits: Normal lung had highest clonality; later lesions appeared denser, more diverse.

In regard to this clone: The antigen remains undetermined.

The assay was immunoSEQ multiplex PCR, and TCRdb's table has in-frame clones only and misses some. The sample contains approximately 10,000 clones, 70% to 80% of which appear only once. The germline V and J ends were trimmed by 4 bases and 1 base, with 14 bases remaining between them. The CDR3 contains 15 residues. Germline V gives CDR1 MNHEY, CDR2 SMNVEV (reference sequence). Source material: FFPE minimally invasive lung adenocarcinoma tissue. The genes are TRBV27 and TRBJ2-7; tentative D call: TRBD1 (6 bases). The TCR originated in an older donor with lung adenocarcinoma. The CDR3 DNA sequence: TGTGCCAGCAGTTACCTACAGGGAGAGTCCTACGAGCAGTACTTC. Residues: CASSYLQGESYEQYF.